The 14 T cell receptor beta chains below come from one sample, sequenced in a study of OX40 agonist ivuxolimab in advanced cancers. Profiling relied on immunoSEQ multiplex PCR, and the TCRdb table lists in-frame clones only, not all of them. The sample has 30,000 or so clones; approximately 90% are singletons. This material consisted of CD4+ or CD8+ T cells sorted from blood, taken in a trial of the OX40 agonist ivuxolimab. These receptors were collected from an adult with an advanced solid tumor such as melanoma, head and neck, liver or kidney cancer.

The chain carries TRBV4-2 and TRBJ1-2; D perhaps matches TRBD1 (5 bases). The germline CDR1 and CDR2 sequences are LGHNA and YNFKEQ. The CDR3 sequence is 17 residues long. V was trimmed by 0 bases and J by 1 base, leaving 15 bases between them. CDR3 protein: CASSQDGGTDLNYGYTF. The CDR3 bases are TGTGCCAGCAGCCAAGATGGCGGGACGGATCTTAACTATGGCTACACCTTC.

This clone was detected only a few times. This sequence joins TRBV7-8 and TRBJ1-5, with TRBD1 as a possible D gene (5 bases). Germline lookup yields CDR1 SGHVS and CDR2 FQNEAQ. Trimming removed 1 base from V and 9 bases from J, with 10 bases in between. The CDR3 loop spans 13 amino acids. The CDR3 reads CASSLGAGWPQHF. For the CDR3, the DNA is TGTGCCAGCAGCTTAGGGGCAGGGTGGCCCCAGCATTTT. Variable domain in full (rest from reference TRBV7-8 and TRBJ1-5): GAGVSQSPRYKVAKRGQDVALRCDPISGHVSLFWYQQALGQGPEFLTYFQNEAQLDKSGLPSDRFFAERPEGSVSTLKIQRTQQEDSAVYLCASSLGAGWPQHFGDGTRLSIL.

The chain couples TRBV11-1 to TRBJ2-1; 7 bases map to TRBD2. The V and J ends lost 4 bases and 4 bases, in that order; junction bases with no gene match: 7. The CDR3 sequence is 15 residues long. CDR1 is SGHAT and CDR2 is FQDESV in the germline V gene (reference sequence). The CDR3 bases are TGTGCCAGCAGCTCCCGGGTAGCGGGTTACAATGAGCAGTTCTTC. It yields the protein CASSSRVAGYNEQFF.

The chain carries TRBV6-4 and TRBJ2-1; the D gene is possibly TRBD1 (6 bases). Trimming cost V 2 bases and J 6 bases, with 11 bases left between them. This CDR3 has 14 amino acids. CDR1 and CDR2 from the germline V gene are MRHNA and SNTAGT. The CDR3 here is CASSDPDSPNEQFF. The CDR3 DNA reads TGTGCCAGCAGTGACCCGGACAGTCCCAATGAGCAGTTCTTC.

The J gene is TRBJ2-2, the V gene TRBV28; 10 bases match TRBD2. Germline CDR1 and CDR2: MDHEN and SYDVKM. Germline trimming cut 4 bases from V and 1 base from J; bases unmatched to any gene: 3. The CDR3 totals 16 residues. The CDR3: CASSSIAGGNTGELFF. The CDR3 DNA sequence: TGTGCCAGCAGTTCCATAGCGGGAGGGAACACCGGGGAGCTGTTTTTT.

This clone appeared a few times. The chain carries TRBV5-1 and TRBJ2-6; 9 positions agree with TRBD1. The CDR3 covers 18 residues. V shed 6 bases, J shed 2 bases, and the junction held 12 bases outside the gene matches. Per the germline V gene, CDR1 is SGHRS and CDR2 is YFSETQ. CDR3: CASTKTGGDYTGANVLTF. CDR3 coding DNA: TGCGCCAGCACAAAGACAGGGGGAGACTATACTGGGGCCAACGTCCTGACTTTC.

The V and J genes are TRBV11-2 and TRBJ1-1, with 8 bases fitting TRBD1. Losses at the gene ends were 1 base for V and 1 base for J; bases not matched to a gene: 5. CDR3 length: 16 amino acids. Germline lookup yields CDR1 SGHAT and CDR2 FQNNGV. The CDR3 DNA is TGTGCCAGCAGCTTAGGGTGGACAGGGAAGAACACTGAAGCTTTCTTT. Its translation is CASSLGWTGKNTEAFF.

This rearrangement joins TRBV27 to TRBJ1-2, with D unclear. CDR1 is MNHEY, CDR2 SMNVEV, per germline (reference sequence). CDR3 length equals 12 residues. V was clipped by 6 bases and J by 5 bases, with 10 bases between them. The CDR3 here is CASRGPNYGYTF. CDR3 nucleotide sequence: TGTGCCAGCAGGGGCCCAAATTATGGCTACACCTTC.

This chain joins TRBV7-2 and TRBJ1-1; D is undetermined. CDR1 and CDR2 from the germline V gene are SGHTA and FQGNSA. V dropped 1 base and J dropped 0 bases, with 3 bases sitting between them. The CDR3 is 13 residues long. In nucleotides, the CDR3 is TGTGCCAGCAGCTTAGATTTGAACACTGAAGCTTTCTTT. As protein: CASSLDLNTEAFF.

The V call is TRBV4-1, the J call TRBJ2-3; D is perhaps TRBD2 (6 bases). CDR1 is MGHRA and CDR2 is YSYEKL in the germline V gene. The V and J ends lost 0 bases and 2 bases respectively, with 12 bases between them. This CDR3 is built from 16 residues. CDR3 sequence: CASSQDVGGITDTQYF. CDR3 nucleotides: TGCGCCAGCAGCCAAGACGTGGGGGGAATCACAGATACGCAGTATTTT.

This clone was counted a single time. The chain uses TRBV30 and TRBJ1-4, with D unclear. V was cut by 5 bases and J by 5 bases, with 12 bases left in between. This CDR3 has 13 residues. CDR1 is GTSNPN, CDR2 SVGIG, per germline (reference sequence). DNA for the CDR3: TGTGCCTGGCAGACCGTATTAAATGAAAAACTGTTTTTT. Residues: CAWQTVLNEKLFF.

V usage is TRBV6-5 and J usage is TRBJ2-7; TRBD1 matches 7 bases. CDR1 and CDR2 from the germline V gene are MNHEY and SVGAGI. There are 13 residues in the CDR3. The V and J ends lost 6 bases and 2 bases, in that order; junction bases with no gene match: 4. The DNA of the CDR3 is TGTGCCAGCAGCCGTACAGGGGCCTACGAGCAGTACTTC. Translating gives CASSRTGAYEQYF.

This chain links TRBV15 with TRBJ2-3; D possibly corresponds to TRBD2 (5 bases). The ends were cut back, 0 bases at V and 2 bases at J, with 9 bases in the middle. The CDR3 sequence is 15 residues long. Germline V CDR1 and CDR2: LNHNV, YYDKDF (reference sequence). CDR3: CATSRDPEDTDTQYF. DNA for the CDR3: TGTGCCACCAGCAGAGATCCGGAGGACACAGATACGCAGTATTTT.

The chain carries TRBV4-1 and TRBJ1-5, with no clear D. From germline, CDR1 is MGHRA and CDR2 YSYEKL. This CDR3 comprises 16 residues. Trimming removed 0 bases at V and 0 bases at J, with 9 bases between. The CDR3 DNA reads TGCGCCAGCAGCCAAGATGAGCGTAGTAGCAATCAGCCCCAGCATTTT. This gives the protein CASSQDERSSNQPQHF.